This TCR beta chain was obtained from a study of T cells in tuberculosis. Repertoires were generated with immunoSEQ multiplex PCR, while TCRdb's copy carries only in-frame clones and drops some. The sample has under 25,000 clones, approximately 97% seen once. Points on this clone: What it binds is unknown.

Study results and limitations: GMM-specific TCRs were nearer to active tuberculosis alpha repertoires, suggesting expansion.

The ends were cut back, 0 bases at V and 7 bases at J, with 12 bases in the middle. The CDR3 totals 15 residues. Per the germline V gene, CDR1 is LNHDA and CDR2 is SQIVND (reference sequence). Sequencing was done on a sample of PBMCs. The sequence was obtained from a donor aged 10 to 29 with latent tuberculosis or without tuberculosis infection. The chain couples TRBV19 to TRBJ2-2; weak D call: TRBD2 (6 bases). CDR3 coding DNA: TGTGCCAGTAGTATAGAGCGGGGATTAGGCGGGGAGCTGTTTTTT. Translated: CASSIERGLGGELFF. The variable domain in full, with the rest retrieved from reference TRBV19 and TRBJ2-2, is DGGITQSPKYLFRKEGQNVTLSCEQNLNHDAMYWYRQDPGQGLRLIYYSQIVNDFQKGDIAEGYSVSREKKESFPLTVTSAQKNPTAFYLCASSIERGLGGELFFGEGSRLTVL.